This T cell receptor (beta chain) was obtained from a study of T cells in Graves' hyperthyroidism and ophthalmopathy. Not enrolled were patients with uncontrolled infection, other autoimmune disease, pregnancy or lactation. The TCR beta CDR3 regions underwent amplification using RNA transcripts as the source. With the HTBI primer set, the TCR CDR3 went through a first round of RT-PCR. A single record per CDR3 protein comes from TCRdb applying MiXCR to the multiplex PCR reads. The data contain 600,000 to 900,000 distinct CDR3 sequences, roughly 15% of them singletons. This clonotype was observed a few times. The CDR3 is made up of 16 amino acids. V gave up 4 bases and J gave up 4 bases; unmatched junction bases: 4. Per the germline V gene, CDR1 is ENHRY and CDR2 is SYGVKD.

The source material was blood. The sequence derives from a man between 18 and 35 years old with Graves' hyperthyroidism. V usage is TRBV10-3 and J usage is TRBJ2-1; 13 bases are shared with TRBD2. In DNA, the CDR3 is TGTGCCATCAGTGCGACTAGCGGGAGGAAGTACAATGAGCAGTTCTTC. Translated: CAISATSGRKYNEQFF.